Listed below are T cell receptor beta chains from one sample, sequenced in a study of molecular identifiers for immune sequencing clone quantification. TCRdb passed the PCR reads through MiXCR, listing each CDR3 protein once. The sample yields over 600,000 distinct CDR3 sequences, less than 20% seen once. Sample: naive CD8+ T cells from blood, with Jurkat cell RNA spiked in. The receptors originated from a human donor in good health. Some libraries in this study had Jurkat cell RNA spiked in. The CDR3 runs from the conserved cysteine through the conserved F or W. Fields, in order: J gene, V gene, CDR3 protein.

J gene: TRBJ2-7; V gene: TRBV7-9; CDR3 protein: CASSISGSLGYEQYF
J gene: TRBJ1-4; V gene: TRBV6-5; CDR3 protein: CASSYSGGLDEKLFF
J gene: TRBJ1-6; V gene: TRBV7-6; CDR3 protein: CASSSASSYNSPLHF
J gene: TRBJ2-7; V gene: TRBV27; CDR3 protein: CASYYEQYF
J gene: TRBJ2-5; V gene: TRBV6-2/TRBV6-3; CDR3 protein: CASSYSVDRLEETQYF
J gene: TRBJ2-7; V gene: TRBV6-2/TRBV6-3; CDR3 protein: CASSYVQDLPYEQYF
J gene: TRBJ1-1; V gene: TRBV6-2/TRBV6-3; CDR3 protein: CASRLSRGGTNTEAFF
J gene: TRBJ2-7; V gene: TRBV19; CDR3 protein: CASSDRGFAYEQYF
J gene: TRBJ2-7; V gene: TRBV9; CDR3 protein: CASSAKGGREQYF
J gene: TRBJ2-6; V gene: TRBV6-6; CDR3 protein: CASTAFSQGAIPGANVLTF
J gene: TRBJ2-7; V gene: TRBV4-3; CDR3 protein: CASSQDPAGRDEQYF
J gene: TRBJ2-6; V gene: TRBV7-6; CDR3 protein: CASSLTRTGLSFGANVLTF
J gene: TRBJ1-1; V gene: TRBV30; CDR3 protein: CAWRDEGISMNTEALF
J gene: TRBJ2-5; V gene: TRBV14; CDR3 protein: CASSLRTAQETQYF
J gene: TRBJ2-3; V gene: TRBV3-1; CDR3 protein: CASSQVVRAARRQNTDTQYF
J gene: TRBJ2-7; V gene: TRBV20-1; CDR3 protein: CSAREVLRMASDSYEQYF
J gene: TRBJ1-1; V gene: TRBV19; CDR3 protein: CASNPGTAGYTEAFF
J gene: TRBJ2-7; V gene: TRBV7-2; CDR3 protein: CASSYHRDKAYEQYF
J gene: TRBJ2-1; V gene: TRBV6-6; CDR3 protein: CASSYSLAGVGNEQFF
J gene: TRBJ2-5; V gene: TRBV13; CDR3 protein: CASSYQDGTQYF
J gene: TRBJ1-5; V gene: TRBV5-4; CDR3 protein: CASSYGPGSQPQHF
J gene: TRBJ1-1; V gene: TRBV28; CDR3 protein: CASGTRNLRTEAFF
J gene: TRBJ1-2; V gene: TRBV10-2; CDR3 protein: CARVIGVNYGYTF
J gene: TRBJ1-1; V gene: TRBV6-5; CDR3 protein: CASSYGVRTEAFF
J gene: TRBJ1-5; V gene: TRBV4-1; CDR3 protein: CASSQERGQPQHF
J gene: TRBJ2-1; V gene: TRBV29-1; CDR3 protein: CSVRPQGNEQFF
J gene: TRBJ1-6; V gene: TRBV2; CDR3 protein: CASSESGALWDNSPLHF
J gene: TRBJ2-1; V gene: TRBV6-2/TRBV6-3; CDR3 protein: CATSLGGPSYNEQFF
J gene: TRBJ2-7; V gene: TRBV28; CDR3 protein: CASSDRGFNEQYF
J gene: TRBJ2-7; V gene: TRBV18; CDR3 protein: CASSPPSGARGEQYF